This entry features one T cell receptor (beta chain) sequence. Its antigen is not known. The data stem from a study of T cell responses to AZD1222 COVID-19 vaccine. Findings and caveats of the study: Targets within unmutated variant regions were reportedly found for nearly half of spike-specific TCRs.

The assay was immunoSEQ multiplex PCR, and TCRdb's table has in-frame clones only and misses some. The sample has roughly 180,000 clones, roughly nine tenths seen once. With 5 bases removed from V and 5 bases from J, the gap between germline ends came to 12 bases. The CDR3 totals 13 residues. Germline V gene data show CDR1 as SGHTA and CDR2 as FQGNSA. The sequence was collected from an adult who received the AZD1222 COVID-19 vaccine. The genes are TRBV7-2 and TRBJ1-1, with D possibly matching TRBD1 (6 bases). Source: peripheral blood, taken 28 days after the second AZD1222 dose. The CDR3: CASSARGGTEAFF. The DNA for the CDR3 is TGTGCCAGCAGCGCCAGGGGTGGTACTGAAGCTTTCTTT. The entire variable domain, with the rest obtained from reference TRBV7-2 and TRBJ1-1, is as follows: GAGVSQSPSNKVTEKGKDVELRCDPISGHTALYWYRQSLGQGLEFLIYFQGNSAPDKSGLPSDRFSAERTGGSVSTLTIQRTQQEDSAVYLCASSARGGTEAFFGQGTRLTVV.